These T cell receptor beta chains were read from a single sample in a study of shared clonotypes between healthy human individuals. Assay used: immunoSEQ multiplex PCR; TCRdb lists only in-frame clones, some missing. Of around 600,000 clones listed, 98% are singletons. The specimen sequenced was naive CD8+ T cells sorted from blood. The receptors originated from a man aged 30-40 years in good health. Each CDR3 is given with its conserved first and last residue. A D gene is named only where the DNA matches it firmly. Rows may omit the clone size; those that give it use once, few, many or a size class.

TGTGCCAGCAGTTCGACTAGCGGGAGATACGAGCAGTACTTC CASSSTSGRYEQYF 14 few TRBV27 TRBD2 TRBJ2-7
TGTGCCAGCAGCTTAGGGTCGATGAACACCGGGGAGCTGTTTTTT CASSLGSMNTGELFF 15 NA TRBV7-6 NA TRBJ2-2
TGTGCCTGGAGTGTAGGGACACTAGTAATGAACACTGAAGCTTTCTTT CAWSVGTLVMNTEAFF 16 NA TRBV30 NA TRBJ1-1
TGCGCCACCCGAGACGACTCGAACTCCTACGAGCAGTACTTC CATRDDSNSYEQYF 14 NA TRBV10-2 NA TRBJ2-7
TGCGCCAGCAGGAGGGATTTAAGCCACTCCTACAATGAGCAGTTCTTC CASRRDLSHSYNEQFF 16 once TRBV5-1 NA TRBJ2-1
TGTGCCAGCAGTTTATCGAGGAGCGGTACCTACGAGCAGTACTTC CASSLSRSGTYEQYF 15 NA TRBV27 NA TRBJ2-7
TGTGCCAGCAGCTCTAGAGGGTACGAGCAGTACTTC CASSSRGYEQYF 12 NA TRBV7-8 NA TRBJ2-7
TGTGCCAGCTCACCACAAACAGGACAAGAGACCCAGTACTTC CASSPQTGQETQYF 14 few TRBV18 NA TRBJ2-5
TGTGCCAGCAGCGTAGGACAGGGATGGGTCACAGATACGCAGTATTTT CASSVGQGWVTDTQYF 16 NA TRBV9 TRBD1 TRBJ2-3
TGTGCCAGCAGCGGGGGTAGATCCTCGGGACAGGAAGCTTTCTTT CASSGGRSSGQEAFF 15 NA TRBV9 TRBD1 TRBJ1-1
TGTGCCAGCAGTACAGGGGTCTCCTACAATGAGCAGTTCTTC CASSTGVSYNEQFF 14 NA TRBV27 TRBD1 TRBJ2-1
TGTGCCAGCAGTCCGATCGCAGCCCACGAGCAGTACTTC CASSPIAAHEQYF 13 NA TRBV6-5 NA TRBJ2-7
TGCGCCAGCAGCTTGGGAGGGAACTCCTACGAGCAGTACTTC CASSLGGNSYEQYF 14 NA TRBV5-1 NA TRBJ2-7
TGTGCCAGCAGCGACGGACAAGGCGATGGGGATACGCAGTATTTT CASSDGQGDGDTQYF 15 NA TRBV6-1 NA TRBJ2-3
TGTGCCAGCAGCGAGGTAGCGGGAGATGAGCAGTTCTTC CASSEVAGDEQFF 13 NA TRBV5-6 TRBD2 TRBJ2-1
TGCAGCGTTGAGGTGACAGCGGGGAGCTCCTACGAGCAGTACTTC CSVEVTAGSSYEQYF 15 NA TRBV29-1 TRBD2 TRBJ2-7
TGTGCCAGCAGCTCGGGGACTGTGGGGGAGCAGTACTTC CASSSGTVGEQYF 13 NA TRBV11-3 NA TRBJ2-7
TGTGCCTGGGGGGACCTGGATCCCGAGCAGTACTTC CAWGDLDPEQYF 12 NA TRBV30 NA TRBJ2-7
TGTGCCACCAGCAATCCGGACAGCACTCCCTACGAGCAGTACTTC CATSNPDSTPYEQYF 15 NA TRBV15 NA TRBJ2-7
TGTGCCAGCAGTTTTCGATCCCTTGGCGGGAGGGCCGATGAGCAGTTCTTC CASSFRSLGGRADEQFF 17 NA TRBV27 TRBD2 TRBJ2-1
TGTGCCAGCAGCTCGACAGGGCACTATGGCTACACCTTC CASSSTGHYGYTF 13 NA TRBV7-6 TRBD1 TRBJ1-2
TGTGCCAGCAGCCAGGGACAGTACGGCGTGAACACTGAAGCTTTCTTT CASSQGQYGVNTEAFF 16 NA TRBV11-2 TRBD1 TRBJ1-1
TGTGCCAGCAGTTTATTCAGGGGCGGCGAGCAGTACTTC CASSLFRGGEQYF 13 NA TRBV28 NA TRBJ2-7
TGTGCCAGCCATCTAAGCTCTGGGGCCAACGTCCTGACTTTC CASHLSSGANVLTF 14 NA TRBV7-8 NA TRBJ2-6
TGTGCCAGCAGTCAAGCCGACAGGGTCAATGGCTACACCTTC CASSQADRVNGYTF 14 NA TRBV6-5 TRBD1 TRBJ1-2
TGCAGCGCTAGGACTAGCGCCCACAATGAGCAGTTCTTC CSARTSAHNEQFF 13 NA TRBV29-1 TRBD2 TRBJ2-1
TGTGCCAGCAGTTCCCGGGGGTGGGGCACTGAAGCTTTCTTT CASSSRGWGTEAFF 14 once TRBV6-5 NA TRBJ1-1